The entry below gives a single T cell receptor (beta chain) sequence along with its context. In the study's own analysis: Reference gene primers were amplified, and this amplification served to estimate nucleated cell counts. Data came from immunoSEQ multiplex PCR; TCRdb stores just in-frame clones and leaves some out. V, J and clone size are taken as reported in that table, and D and trimming were inferred from the DNA itself. The sample has approximately 240,000 clones, approximately 79% seen once; the top ten hold 4.5% to 6%. The data are from a study of blood T cell repertoires in COVID-19. Study summary: Acute and convalescent COVID-19 specimens originated in the United States, Italy and Spain. PBMCs, B-cell-depleted T cells, or T cells provided the cDNA or gDNA that made up the material.

Germline trimming cut 4 bases from V and 7 bases from J; bases unmatched to any gene: 9. Per germline, CDR1 KGHDR and CDR2 SFDVKD. This CDR3 has 15 amino acids. The origin of this receptor is a woman over 75 with active or convalescent COVID-19. Sequencing was carried out using peripheral blood. The J gene is TRBJ1-5, the V gene TRBV24-1; 7 nucleotides align to TRBD1. For the CDR3, the DNA is TGTGCCACCAGTGAACTGGTCAGGGGGTGGCAGCCCCAGCATTTT. As protein: CATSELVRGWQPQHF.